The rows below give T cell receptor beta chains drawn from one sample of a study of spatial heterogeneity in lung cancer. TCRdb reprocessed the 5' RACE reads with MiXCR, giving one entry per CDR3 protein. Among about 11,000 distinct CDR3 sequences listed, 3.9% were seen once. The starting material was normal lung tissue next to the tumor, obtained at surgery. The receptor set was obtained from a male donor with early-stage non-small cell lung cancer. CDR3s leave out the opening cysteine and the closing phenylalanine or tryptophan.

cdr3_aa: ASSQDLGTGRGQPQH
j_call: TRBJ1-5
v_call: TRBV4-3

cdr3_aa: ASTSSGGGTPRTHKETQY
j_call: TRBJ2-5
v_call: TRBV7-9

cdr3_aa: ASSLQQGPLTENTEAF
j_call: TRBJ1-1
v_call: TRBV5-1

cdr3_aa: ASITAVSNQPQH
j_call: TRBJ1-5
v_call: TRBV28

cdr3_aa: ASSQDWAGGAGYNEQF
j_call: TRBJ2-1
v_call: TRBV4-3

cdr3_aa: ASSPVRQYYNSPLH
j_call: TRBJ1-6
v_call: TRBV27

cdr3_aa: ASSFSGQGSTEAF
j_call: TRBJ1-1
v_call: TRBV27

cdr3_aa: ASSRAGGAGGYT
j_call: TRBJ1-2
v_call: TRBV5-6

cdr3_aa: ASSLRQREGRDTQY
j_call: TRBJ2-3
v_call: TRBV7-9

cdr3_aa: ASSLVSGLAKNIQY
j_call: TRBJ2-4
v_call: TRBV7-9